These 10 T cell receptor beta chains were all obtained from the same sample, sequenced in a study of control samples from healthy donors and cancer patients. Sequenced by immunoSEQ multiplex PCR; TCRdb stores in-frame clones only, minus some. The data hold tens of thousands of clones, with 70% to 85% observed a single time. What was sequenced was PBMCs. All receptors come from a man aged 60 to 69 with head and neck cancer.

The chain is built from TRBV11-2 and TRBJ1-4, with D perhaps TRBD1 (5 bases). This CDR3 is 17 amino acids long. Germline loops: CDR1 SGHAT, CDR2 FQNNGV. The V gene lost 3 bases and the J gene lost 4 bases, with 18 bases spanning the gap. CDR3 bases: TGTGCCAGCAGCTTTACTATTAGGGGTGGTGGTAATGAAAAACTGTTTTTT. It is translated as CASSFTIRGGGNEKLFF.

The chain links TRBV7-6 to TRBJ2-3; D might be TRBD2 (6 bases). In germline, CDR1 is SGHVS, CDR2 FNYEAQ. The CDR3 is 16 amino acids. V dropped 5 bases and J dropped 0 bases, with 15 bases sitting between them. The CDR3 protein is CASSGQAGLSTDTQYF. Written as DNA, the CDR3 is TGTGCCAGCAGCGGACAAGCGGGCCTTAGCACAGATACGCAGTATTTT.

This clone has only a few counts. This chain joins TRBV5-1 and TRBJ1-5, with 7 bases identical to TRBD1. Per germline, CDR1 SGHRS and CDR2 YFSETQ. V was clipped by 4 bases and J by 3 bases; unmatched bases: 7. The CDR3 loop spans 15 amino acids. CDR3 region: CASSLGQAYNQPQHF. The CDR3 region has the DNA TGCGCCAGCAGCCTCGGACAGGCGTACAATCAGCCCCAGCATTTT.

CDR3 in amino acids: CASSEGANTEAFF. The CDR3 region has the DNA TGTGCCAGCAGTGAGGGGGCGAACACTGAAGCTTTCTTT. The rearrangement uses TRBV6-4 and TRBJ1-1, with D maybe TRBD1 (6 bases). This CDR3 contains 13 residues. Per the germline V gene, CDR1 is MRHNA and CDR2 is SNTAGT. V was shortened by 3 bases and J by 1 base, with 6 bases between the two germline ends.

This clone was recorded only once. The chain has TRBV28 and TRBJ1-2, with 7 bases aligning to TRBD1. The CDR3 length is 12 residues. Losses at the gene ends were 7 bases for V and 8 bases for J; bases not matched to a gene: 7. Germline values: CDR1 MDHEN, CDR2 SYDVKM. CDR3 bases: TGTGCCAGCACCACACAGGGGAGAGGCTACACCTTC. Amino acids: CASTTQGRGYTF.

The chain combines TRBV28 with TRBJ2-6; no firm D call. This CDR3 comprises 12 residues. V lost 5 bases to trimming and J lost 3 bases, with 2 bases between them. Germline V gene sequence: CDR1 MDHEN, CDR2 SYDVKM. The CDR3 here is CASSHGANVLTF. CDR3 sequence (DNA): TGTGCCAGCAGTCATGGGGCCAACGTCCTGACTTTC.

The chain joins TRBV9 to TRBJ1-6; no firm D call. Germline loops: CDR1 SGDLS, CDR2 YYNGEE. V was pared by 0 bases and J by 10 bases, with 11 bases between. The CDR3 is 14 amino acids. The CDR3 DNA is TGTGCCAGCAGCGTAGACGACACACAATCACCCCTCCACTTT. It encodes CASSVDDTQSPLHF. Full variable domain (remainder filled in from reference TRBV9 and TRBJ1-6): DSGVTQTPKHLITATGQRVTLRCSPRSGDLSVYWYQQSLDQGLQFLIQYYNGEERAKGNILERFSAQQFPDLHSELNLSSLELGDSALYFCASSVDDTQSPLHFGNGTRLTVT.

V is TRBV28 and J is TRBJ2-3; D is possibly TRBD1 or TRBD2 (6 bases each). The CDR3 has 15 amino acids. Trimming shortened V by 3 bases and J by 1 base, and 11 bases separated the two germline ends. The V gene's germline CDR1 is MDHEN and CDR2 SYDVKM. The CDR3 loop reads CASSLGGAGTDTQYF. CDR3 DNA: TGTGCCAGCAGTTTGGGGGGCGCAGGCACAGATACGCAGTATTTT.

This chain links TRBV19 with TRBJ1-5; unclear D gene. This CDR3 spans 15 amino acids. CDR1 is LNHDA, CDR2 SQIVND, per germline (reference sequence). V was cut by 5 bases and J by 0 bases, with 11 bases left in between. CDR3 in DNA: TGTGCCAGTAGTGATGACGGTAGTAGCAATCAGCCCCAGCATTTT. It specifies CASSDDGSSNQPQHF.

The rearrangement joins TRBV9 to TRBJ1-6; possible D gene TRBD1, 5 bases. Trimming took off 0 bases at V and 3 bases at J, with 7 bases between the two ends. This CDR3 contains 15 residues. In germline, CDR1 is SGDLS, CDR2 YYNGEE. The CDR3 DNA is TGTGCCAGCAGCGTAGGAGGGGACTATAATTCACCCCTCCACTTT. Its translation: CASSVGGDYNSPLHF.